These 30 T cell receptor beta chains originate from one sample sequenced in a study of spatial heterogeneity in lung cancer. Whole-study findings and limits: Mutation tallies in tumors tracked expanded intratumoral alpha and beta TCR counts.

TCRdb passed the 5' RACE reads through MiXCR, listing each CDR3 protein once. In the table there are around 8,100 distinct CDR3 sequences, under 15% of which are singletons. The sample's time point: sample taken at primary tumor resection. These receptors have no identified antigens. Specimen: lung tumor tissue, collected at surgery. Every receptor here comes from a male donor with early-stage non-small cell lung cancer.

This clonotype has a count of ten or more. The size of this beta chain means little, since it is a stray read in a library made for alpha chains. J is TRBJ1-4 and V is TRBV12-2; TRBD1, the table's D call, lacks a check against the DNA. TRBV12-2 is recorded as a pseudogene. CDR3 length equals 17 residues. CDR3 sequence reads: CASRLVGRNLEDEKLFF. As DNA, the CDR3 is TGTGCAAGTCGCTTAGTGGGACGGAACTTGGAGGATGAAAAACTGTTTTTT.

This clonotype was counted ten times or more. Because the library targeted alpha chains, this beta chain is an off-target read whose size means little. V usage is TRBV12-3 or TRBV12-4 and J usage is TRBJ1-1; possible D gene TRBD1, 6 bases. The CDR3 is made up of 14 amino acids. Deletions cut 5 bases from V and 4 bases from J, with 14 bases between. DNA for the CDR3: TGTGCCAGCAGTGTATTGGGGGCAAGCACTGAAGCTTTCTTT. As protein: CASSVLGASTEAFF.

This clonotype was counted many times. The library was prepared for alpha chains; this beta chain is a stray read, so its frequency means little. The chain recombines TRBV18 with TRBJ2-6, with no clear D. V lost 5 bases and J 2 bases, leaving 13 bases between the germline ends. The CDR3 has 16 amino acids. Germline loops: CDR1 KGHSH, CDR2 LQKENI. CDR3 residues: CASSDGVRAGANVLTF. The CDR3 bases are TGTGCCAGCTCAGATGGGGTAAGAGCTGGGGCCAACGTCCTGACTTTC.

Ten or more counts support this clonotype. This beta chain appears as a stray read in a library generated for alpha chains; its size is not informative. The J gene is TRBJ2-3, the V gene TRBV11-2; 11 bases line up with TRBD2. The CDR3 totals 15 residues. Trimming at V came to 1 base and at J to 6 bases, leaving 3 bases not matched to a gene. Germline V lookup: CDR1 SGHAT, CDR2 FQNNGV. CDR3 DNA sequence: TGTGCCAGCAGCTTAGGGGCTAGCGGGAGGGATACGCAGTATTTT. This sequence encodes CASSLGASGRDTQYF.

This clonotype was seen at least ten times. As an off-target read in a library built for alpha chains, this beta chain has a frequency of little significance. The chain's CDR3 is CASRTWGAGGSSRETQYF. The CDR3, as DNA: TGTGCCAGCAGGACCTGGGGAGCGGGAGGCTCGTCCCGAGAGACCCAGTACTTC. The chain carries TRBV3-1 and TRBJ2-5; 9 bases agree with TRBD2. The ends lost 6 bases at V and 4 bases at J; junction bases unmatched: 18. Per germline, CDR1 LGHDT and CDR2 YNNKEL (reference sequence). This CDR3 has 18 amino acids.

This clonotype is medium-sized. Since it is a stray read in a library aimed at alpha chains, this beta chain has a size that is not meaningful. This sequence joins TRBV5-1 and TRBJ2-2; D is unresolved. This CDR3 has 13 residues. Germline values: CDR1 SGHRS, CDR2 YFSETQ. V shed 0 bases and J shed 7 bases, with 7 bases lying between them. Written as DNA, the CDR3 is TGCGCCAGCAGCTTGGTTCGTTACGGGGAGCTGTTTTTT. The encoded protein is CASSLVRYGELFF.

This clonotype was counted at least ten times. As an off-target read in a library built for alpha chains, this beta chain has a frequency of little significance. The rearrangement joins TRBV9 to TRBJ2-1; 8 bases agree with TRBD1. The V and J ends lost 3 bases and 4 bases, in that order; junction bases with no gene match: 9. The CDR3 is 16 amino acids. Germline CDR1 reads SGDLS; CDR2 reads YYNGEE. In nucleotides, the CDR3 is TGTGCCAGCAGCGGGGGACAGGAGGGGTGGTACAATGAGCAGTTCTTC. The encoded protein is CASSGGQEGWYNEQFF.

In this sample, this clonotype is medium-sized (0.01 to 0.1%). This beta chain slipped into a library made for alpha chains as a stray read, so its size is not meaningful. Here the CDR3 DNA reads TGTGCCAGCAGCTTAGGACTAGCAACTAAAGAGACCCAGTACTTC. Translating gives CASSLGLATKETQYF. The chain recombines TRBV7-2 with TRBJ2-5; 7 nucleotides match TRBD2. V gave up 1 base and J gave up 3 bases; unmatched junction bases: 5. CDR3 size: 15 residues. Germline V gives CDR1 SGHTA, CDR2 FQGNSA.

As regards this clonotype: A much more abundant neighbour one base away suggests this may be a read error. This beta chain lies outside the target of a library built for alpha chains; its clone size means little. The genes are TRBV5-1 and TRBJ2-2; 8 nucleotides agree with TRBD1. Trimming removed 5 bases from V and 6 bases from J; junction bases left unmatched: 3. Germline assignment: CDR1 SGHRS and CDR2 YFSETQ. The CDR3 is made up of 13 amino acids. The DNA of the CDR3 is TGCGCCAGCAGGGGACAGGAATCCGGGGAGCTGTTTTTT. This codes for CASRGQESGELFF.

This clonotype was observed many times. The size of this beta chain means little, since it is a stray read in a library made for alpha chains. This sequence joins TRBV29-1 and TRBJ1-1; D gene uncertain. CDR1 is SQVTM and CDR2 is ANQGSEA in the germline V gene. The CDR3 runs to 13 residues. V lost 4 bases to trimming and J lost 4 bases, with 13 bases between them. This CDR3 is CSVVGVRATEAFF. The DNA for the CDR3 is TGCAGCGTTGTCGGGGTGAGGGCCACTGAAGCTTTCTTT.

With regard to this clonotype: This beta chain turned up in a library designed for alpha chains; as an off-target read, its abundance says little. CDR3 in DNA: TGTGCCAGCAGCTCCGCTAGCGGAAGCTCCTACAATGAGCAGTTCTTC. It is translated as CASSSASGSSYNEQFF. This chain uses TRBV7-9 with TRBJ2-1; 7 bases match TRBD2. This CDR3 region has 16 residues. CDR1 is SEHNR, CDR2 FQNEAQ, per germline (reference sequence). V was pared by 4 bases and J by 0 bases, with 6 bases of the junction left unmatched.

This clonotype was seen repeatedly, ten times or more. This beta chain is a stray read from a library made for alpha chains; its abundance is not meaningful. The chain couples TRBV10-1 to TRBJ2-1, with TRBD1 identical over 7 bases. V shed 2 bases, J shed 2 bases, and the junction held 0 bases outside the gene matches. The CDR3 extends over 14 amino acids. Per the germline V gene, CDR1 is WNHNN and CDR2 is SYGVQD (reference sequence). The CDR3 bases are TGCGCCAGCAGTGAGGGGACAGCCTACAATGAGCAGTTCTTC. Translating it yields CASSEGTAYNEQFF.

Turning to this clonotype: The library was built for alpha chains, so this beta chain is an off-target read and its size means little. The CDR3 loop reads CASSLRGSRYNEQFF. CDR3 in DNA: TGTGCCAGCAGTTTACGCGGGAGCCGATACAATGAGCAGTTCTTC. This sequence joins TRBV28 and TRBJ2-1, with 7 bases identical to TRBD2. This CDR3 region has 15 residues. Per germline, CDR1 MDHEN and CDR2 SYDVKM. J lost 4 bases, V lost 2 bases, and 5 bases had no gene match.

By sample fraction, this clonotype is medium-sized (0.01 to 0.1%). A library prepared for alpha chains yielded this beta chain as an off-target read; its size is of little meaning. The V and J genes are TRBV20-1 and TRBJ2-1; D may be TRBD2 (6 bases). The germline V gene has CDR1 DFQATT and CDR2 SNEGSKA (reference sequence). The CDR3 covers 15 residues. V lost 0 bases, J lost 0 bases, and 9 bases lay in between. The chain's CDR3 is CSAREETSSYNEQFF. CDR3 nucleotides: TGCAGTGCTAGAGAAGAGACTAGCTCCTACAATGAGCAGTTCTTC.

This clonotype was observed at least ten times. This beta chain appears as a stray read in a library generated for alpha chains; its size is not informative. The gene calls are TRBV10-3 and TRBJ1-2; tentative D call: TRBD1 (5 bases). Germline V CDR1 and CDR2: ENHRY, SYGVKD. There are 14 residues in the CDR3. V was pared by 4 bases and J by 2 bases, with 11 bases between. Here the CDR3 reads CAISVSSGNYGYTF. CDR3 in DNA: TGTGCCATCAGTGTCTCGTCAGGGAACTATGGCTACACCTTC.

This clonotype ranks as medium-sized. This beta chain slipped into a library made for alpha chains as a stray read, so its size is not meaningful. This chain uses TRBV19 with TRBJ2-1; TRBD2 might be the D (6 bases). This CDR3 spans 12 amino acids. The germline gives CDR1 LNHDA, CDR2 SQIVND (reference sequence). Trimming cost V 6 bases and J 8 bases, with 11 bases left between them. Here the CDR3 DNA reads TGTGCCAGTAGCGGGAGATGGGATGAGCAGTTCTTC. Encoded protein: CASSGRWDEQFF.

This clonotype was found a few times. As an off-target read in a library built for alpha chains, this beta chain has a frequency of little significance. The CDR3 coding sequence is TGCAGCGTTGCCCTCAGTGGGGGCTCCTACGAGCAGTACTTC. Protein: CSVALSGGSYEQYF. The chain recombines TRBV29-1 with TRBJ2-7, with D possibly being TRBD1 or TRBD2 (5 bases each). This CDR3 region has 14 residues. Germline V gives CDR1 SQVTM, CDR2 ANQGSEA. V was shortened by 4 bases and J by 0 bases, with 13 bases between the two germline ends.

On this clonotype itself: This beta chain represents an off-target read in a library built for alpha chains; its size is of limited meaning. The rearrangement uses TRBV30 and TRBJ2-3; unclear D gene. This CDR3 comprises 11 residues. Trimming removed 0 bases from V and 9 bases from J, with 7 bases in between. Germline-derived CDR1 and CDR2 are GTSNPN and SVGIG (reference sequence). The CDR3 region is CAWSVKATQYF. The CDR3 DNA follows: TGTGCCTGGAGTGTAAAGGCCACGCAGTATTTT. Full variable domain (missing parts from reference TRBV30 and TRBJ2-3): SQTIHQWPATLVQPVGSPLSLECTVEGTSNPNLYWYRQAAGRGLQLLFYSVGIGQISSEVPQNLSASRPQDRQFILSSKKLLLSDSGFYLCAWSVKATQYFGPGTRLTVL.

This clonotype has a count of ten or more. Little can be read into the size of this beta chain, an off-target read in a library designed for alpha chains. The chain recombines TRBV6-2 or TRBV6-3 with TRBJ2-1; D unclear. Germline lookup yields CDR1 MNHEY and CDR2 SVGEGT. The CDR3 is made up of 15 amino acids. V lost 5 bases and J 5 bases, leaving 16 bases between the germline ends. Here the CDR3 DNA reads TGTGCCAGCAGTCCGGAGACAACGGCGAACAATGAGCAGTTCTTC. It translates to CASSPETTANNEQFF.

This clonotype has at least ten counts. This beta chain is a stray read from a library made for alpha chains; its abundance is not meaningful. The genes are TRBV12-3 or TRBV12-4 and TRBJ2-7; 7 positions match TRBD1. This CDR3 contains 14 residues. The junction had 4 bases not matched to a gene; V was cut back by 2 bases and J by 3 bases. The CDR3 here is CASSLSTGDYEQYF. The DNA of the CDR3 is TGTGCCAGCAGTTTATCCACAGGGGACTACGAGCAGTACTTC.

This clonotype is medium-sized (0.01 to 0.1%) by share. The size of this beta chain means little, since it is a stray read in a library made for alpha chains. J is TRBJ2-7 and V is TRBV4-1, with 7 bases aligning to TRBD1. J lost 1 base, V lost 1 base, and 4 bases had no gene match. The CDR3 spans 15 residues. Per germline, CDR1 MGHRA and CDR2 YSYEKL. The CDR3: CASSQGPTGSYEQYF. CDR3 nucleotide sequence: TGCGCCAGCAGCCAAGGCCCGACAGGGTCCTACGAGCAGTACTTC.

This clonotype was detected many times. The library was designed around alpha chains, so this beta chain is a stray read whose abundance carries little weight. This chain joins TRBV19 and TRBJ2-7; 7 nucleotides align to TRBD2. Germline V gene lookup returns CDR1 LNHDA and CDR2 SQIVND (reference sequence). J gave up 0 bases and V 6 bases, and 5 bases lay outside the gene matches. This CDR3 has 14 residues. CDR3 amino acids: CASRRDYNSYEQYF. The CDR3 DNA sequence: TGTGCCAGTAGGAGGGACTACAACTCCTACGAGCAGTACTTC.

A word on this clonotype: Being off target in a library aimed at alpha chains, this beta chain has a size of little meaning. The rearrangement joins TRBV7-4 to TRBJ2-2; 10 nucleotides line up with TRBD1. The CDR3 has 15 amino acids. Trimming removed 10 bases from V and 3 bases from J; junction bases left unmatched: 8. The V gene's germline CDR1 is SGHVT and CDR2 SQSDAQ. The CDR3 sequence: CATKSGTGDTGELFF. The DNA of the CDR3 is TGTGCCACCAAATCCGGGACAGGGGACACCGGGGAGCTGTTTTTT.

This clonotype is labeled as medium-sized. Because this beta chain is a stray read in a library intended to capture alpha chains, its abundance should not be given much weight. The J gene is TRBJ2-7, the V gene TRBV29-1, with a tentative D call TRBD2 (5 bases). This CDR3 region has 12 residues. Trimming took 0 bases from V and 2 from J, leaving 5 bases between them. Germline lookup yields CDR1 SQVTM and CDR2 ANQGSEA. The CDR3 nucleotides are TGCAGCGTTGAAGACGGGACCTACGAGCAGTACTTC. Its translation: CSVEDGTYEQYF.

Many counts were recorded for this clonotype. This beta chain is an unintended read in a library built for alpha chains; its size means little. The chain is built from TRBV4-1 and TRBJ2-7, with TRBD2 matching 7 bases. Germline CDR1 MGHRA, CDR2 YSYEKL. This CDR3 is built from 16 residues. The ends lost 4 bases at V and 0 bases at J; junction bases unmatched: 9. The CDR3: CASSPSPGGSSYEQYF. CDR3 DNA: TGCGCCAGCAGCCCTAGTCCGGGCGGGAGCTCCTACGAGCAGTACTTC.

By share, this clonotype ranks as medium-sized (0.01 to 0.1%). The library was built for alpha chains, so this beta chain is an off-target read and its size means little. V is TRBV19 and J is TRBJ2-7; TRBD2 matches 7 bases. Germline CDR1 and CDR2: LNHDA and SQIVND (reference sequence). This CDR3 has 17 residues. J lost 5 bases, V lost 3 bases, and 16 bases had no gene match. The CDR3 here is CASSISLAVPDRDEQYF. DNA for the CDR3: TGTGCCAGTAGTATTAGCCTAGCGGTCCCGGATCGCGACGAGCAGTACTTC.

This clonotype has at least ten counts. The size of this beta chain means little, since it is a stray read in a library made for alpha chains. The V call is TRBV20-1, the J call TRBJ2-1; D not certain. The CDR3 spans 14 residues. Looked up from germline, CDR1 is DFQATT and CDR2 is SNEGSKA (reference sequence). V was clipped by 5 bases and J by 6 bases, with 17 bases between them. CDR3 protein: CSASSPKAANEQFF. The CDR3 DNA sequence: TGCAGTGCTTCCTCCCCCAAGGCGGCCAATGAGCAGTTCTTC.

This clonotype was counted at least ten times. This beta chain was picked up by a library intended for alpha chains and is off target, so its count carries little meaning. J is TRBJ2-5 and V is TRBV7-2; no reliable D call. Trimming took 1 base from V and 5 from J, leaving 8 bases between them. Germline CDR1 and CDR2: SGHTA and FQGNSA. The CDR3 is 13 residues long. The CDR3 here is CASSLGGRETQYF. CDR3 in DNA: TGTGCCAGCAGCTTAGGGGGTCGGGAGACCCAGTACTTC.

This clonotype has a single count. This beta chain came through as a stray read in a library set up for alpha chains, and its size says little. The rearrangement links TRBV12-3 or TRBV12-4 to TRBJ2-7, with D possibly being TRBD2 (5 bases). The V end was cut by 1 base, the J end by 6 bases, with 16 bases between. This CDR3 is built from 15 residues. DNA of the CDR3: TGTGCCAGCAGTTTAGACCCTAGCCTGACGGGCGAGCAGTACTTC. Its protein product is CASSLDPSLTGEQYF.

This clonotype is large. A library made for alpha chains picked up this beta chain off target, so its size means little. The chain links TRBV28 to TRBJ2-1, with 10 bases aligning to TRBD2. The CDR3 runs 17 residues. V shed 6 bases, J shed 8 bases, and the junction held 16 bases outside the gene matches. Germline lookup yields CDR1 MDHEN and CDR2 SYDVKM. CDR3 residues: CASSHLAGETLGDEQFF. In nucleotides, the CDR3 is TGTGCCAGCAGCCATCTAGCGGGGGAAACGTTGGGAGATGAGCAGTTCTTC.